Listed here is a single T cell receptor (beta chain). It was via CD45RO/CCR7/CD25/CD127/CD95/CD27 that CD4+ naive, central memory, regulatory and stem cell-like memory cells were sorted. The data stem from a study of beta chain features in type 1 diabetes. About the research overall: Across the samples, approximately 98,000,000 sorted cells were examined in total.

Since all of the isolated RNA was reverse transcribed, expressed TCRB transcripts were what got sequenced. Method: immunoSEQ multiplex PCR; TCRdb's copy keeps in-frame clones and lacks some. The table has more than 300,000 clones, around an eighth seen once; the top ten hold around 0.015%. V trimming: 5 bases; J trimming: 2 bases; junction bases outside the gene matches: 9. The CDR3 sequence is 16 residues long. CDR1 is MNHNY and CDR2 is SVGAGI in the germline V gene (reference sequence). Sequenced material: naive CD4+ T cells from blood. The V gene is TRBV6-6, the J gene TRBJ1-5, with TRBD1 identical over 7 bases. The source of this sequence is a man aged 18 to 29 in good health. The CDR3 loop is CASSRGGTVGNQPQHF. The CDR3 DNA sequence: TGTGCCAGCAGTCGAGGTGGGACAGTCGGCAATCAGCCCCAGCATTTT.